Shown below are 10 T cell receptor beta chains from a single sample sequenced in a study of blood T cells in healthy people across ages. It was with a sample-barcoded 5' primer and a J-beta primer mix that a second PCR of roughly 7 to 12 cycles was run. TCRdb itself ran the 5' RACE reads through MiXCR, one entry per CDR3 protein. The sample has over 750,000 distinct CDR3 sequences; roughly 25% are singletons. The data were also submitted as part of a second study, on T cells of mothers and their children.

The sequenced sample was blood. The receptor set was obtained from a boy aged 5-17 years in good health.

This clonotype came up a few times. The chain is built from TRBV2 and TRBJ2-2, with D perhaps being TRBD1 or TRBD2 (5 bases each). The V and J ends lost 11 bases and 6 bases respectively, with 13 bases between them. Germline V lookup: CDR1 SNHLY, CDR2 FYNNEI. The CDR3 is 12 amino acids. CDR3: CAGGRVPGELFF. DNA for the CDR3: TGTGCCGGGGGAAGGGTCCCCGGGGAGCTGTTTTTT.

V and J are TRBV11-3 and TRBJ2-5, with 7 bases fitting TRBD1. With V trimmed by 5 bases and J by 5 bases, 11 bases remained unmatched. Germline lookup yields CDR1 SGHNT and CDR2 YENEEA. The CDR3 runs 15 residues. Here the CDR3 reads CASSRYLGGSETQYF. Here the CDR3 DNA reads TGTGCCAGCAGCCGGTACTTAGGGGGCAGTGAGACCCAGTACTTC. The whole variable domain, remainder taken from reference TRBV11-3 and TRBJ2-5, is EAGVVQSPRYKIIEKKQPVAFWCNPISGHNTLYWYLQNLGQGPELLIRYENEEAVDDSQLPKDRFSAERLKGVDSTLKIQPAELGDSAVYLCASSRYLGGSETQYFGPGTRLLVL.

CDR3 in amino acids: CASSAQGVDTGELFF. CDR3 DNA: TGCGCCAGCAGCGCACAGGGTGTCGACACCGGGGAGCTGTTTTTT. The chain combines TRBV5-1 with TRBJ2-2; D possibly corresponds to TRBD1 (6 bases). The CDR3 is 15 amino acids. The ends were cut back, 4 bases at V and 3 bases at J, with 13 bases in the middle. Germline CDR1 SGHRS, CDR2 YFSETQ.

The J gene is TRBJ2-7, the V gene TRBV15; 8 nucleotides match TRBD1. In germline, CDR1 is LNHNV, CDR2 YYDKDF (reference sequence). V shed 0 bases and J 3 bases; nucleotides not matched to a gene: 10. This CDR3 contains 17 residues. CDR3 in amino acids: CATSRDGPTGESYEQYF. In nucleotides, the CDR3 is TGTGCCACCAGCAGAGATGGGCCGACAGGGGAAAGCTACGAGCAGTACTTC.

The rearrangement uses TRBV28 and TRBJ2-3, with TRBD2 matching over 13 bases. Trimming took 2 bases from V and 5 from J; bases not matched to a gene: 4. Looked up from germline, CDR1 is MDHEN and CDR2 is SYDVKM. The CDR3 extends over 16 amino acids. CDR3 DNA sequence: TGTGCCAGCAGTTTAAGAACTAGCGGGGGGGTAGATACGCAGTATTTT. Its translation: CASSLRTSGGVDTQYF.

The chain joins TRBV2 to TRBJ2-3; TRBD1 agrees at 8 bases. Unmatched junction bases numbered 6, after V lost 9 bases and J lost 7 bases. The CDR3 is 12 residues long. Germline CDR1 is SNHLY and CDR2 is FYNNEI. The CDR3: CAREDRENTQYF. Written as DNA, the CDR3 is TGTGCCAGAGAGGACAGGGAGAATACGCAGTATTTT.

There are a few counts of this clonotype. This chain joins TRBV4-1 and TRBJ1-3; the D is unclear. The V gene lost 1 base and the J gene lost 0 bases, with 16 bases spanning the gap. The CDR3 has 18 amino acids. Per the germline V gene, CDR1 is MGHRA and CDR2 is YSYEKL. The CDR3 loop reads CASSQAPPGSLSGNTIYF. The DNA of the CDR3 is TGCGCCAGCAGCCAAGCCCCCCCGGGATCTCTCTCTGGAAACACCATATATTTT.

This chain uses TRBV7-2 with TRBJ2-5; no clear D gene. Germline CDR1 is SGHTA and CDR2 is FQGNSA. The CDR3 is 15 residues long. Trimming removed 5 bases from V and 7 bases from J, with 20 bases in between. The DNA of the CDR3 is TGTGCCAGCAGCACCACCCCCATGGCCGGCGGGACCCAGTACTTC. It specifies CASSTTPMAGGTQYF.

This rearrangement joins TRBV2 to TRBJ2-3, with 7 bases matching TRBD1. Trimming took 6 bases from V and 4 from J; bases not matched to a gene: 13. CDR3 length equals 16 residues. Germline values: CDR1 SNHLY, CDR2 FYNNEI. The CDR3 spells CASRIPTGKPPDTQYF. CDR3 DNA sequence: TGTGCCAGCAGGATCCCGACAGGGAAACCCCCAGATACGCAGTATTTT.

The chain is built from TRBV28 and TRBJ2-4; D call uncertain. Germline values: CDR1 MDHEN, CDR2 SYDVKM. This CDR3 is built from 13 residues. Trimming shortened V by 4 bases and J by 4 bases, and 8 bases separated the two germline ends. CDR3 region: CASSSDGKNIQYF. The DNA of the CDR3 is TGTGCCAGCAGTTCCGACGGAAAAAACATTCAGTACTTC.